The source of this T cell receptor (beta chain) is a study of cytomegalovirus exposure and HLA in healthy donors. Deletions cut 6 bases from V and 0 bases from J, with 14 bases between. Germline lookup yields CDR1 MDHEN and CDR2 SYDVKM. The CDR3 runs 15 residues. PCR amplification relied on 60 Vbeta primers (plus 13 Jbeta primers). Produced via immunoSEQ multiplex PCR; TCRdb's table is partial and in-frame only. The sample lists 130,000 or so clones; about 81% were seen once. The chain carries TRBV28 and TRBJ1-1, with D unresolved. Sequenced input: PBMCs. This TCR came from a middle-aged woman in good health and CMV-seropositive. CDR3 coding DNA: TGTGCCAGCAGCCCCGGAGGTAGCGTGAACACTGAAGCTTTCTTT. Amino acids: CASSPGGSVNTEAFF.